The 31 T cell receptor beta chains presented below share a single source sample, sequenced in a study of T cells expressing NK-cell markers. TCRdb re-called the 5' RACE reads and catalogs CDR3 proteins one per entry, DNA excluded. The repertoire shows fewer than 550,000 distinct CDR3 sequences; the top ten hold 1.4%. The sequencing input was blood T cells: a sorted CD56 or NKG2C T cell subset, CD4+ or CD8+ T cells, or bulk PBMC T cells (not recorded which). Receptor source: a woman aged 45-65 years in good health.

CDR3 loop: CATSSRRDPQYF. V and J are TRBV15 and TRBJ2-5; TCRdb picks TRBD1, but there is no DNA to check that call. The V gene's germline CDR1 is LNHNV and CDR2 YYDKDF (reference sequence). CDR3 length: 12 amino acids.

This chain links TRBV18 with TRBJ2-7; TCRdb calls TRBD2, which cannot be checked without DNA. Germline values: CDR1 KGHSH, CDR2 LQKENI. This CDR3 comprises 17 residues. This chain's CDR3 is CASSSDWSGRGSYEQYF.

The chain employs TRBV27 and TRBJ2-1; the D call from TCRdb, TRBD2, cannot be confirmed without DNA. This CDR3 comprises 18 residues. In germline, CDR1 is MNHEY, CDR2 SMNVEV (reference sequence). The CDR3 reads CASSFGTSGSRSYNEQFF.

V and J are TRBV4-1 and TRBJ1-4; the TRBD1 assignment by TCRdb is unverifiable without DNA. This CDR3 has 18 amino acids. The germline CDR1 and CDR2 sequences are MGHRA and YSYEKL. The CDR3 is CASRGGTAKGTTNEKLFF.

CDR3: CASNAIVAGGRTGELFF. The chain is built from TRBV4-1 and TRBJ2-2; TCRdb's D call, TRBD2, is unchecked because there is no DNA. Germline V gene lookup returns CDR1 MGHRA and CDR2 YSYEKL. This CDR3 is 17 amino acids long.

The rearrangement uses TRBV2 and TRBJ1-1. The CDR3 runs 11 residues. CDR1 is SNHLY and CDR2 is FYNNEI in the germline V gene. The CDR3 spells CASSEYLEAFF.

The rearrangement links TRBV9 to TRBJ2-1. CDR3 length: 13 amino acids. Germline assignment: CDR1 SGDLS and CDR2 YYNGEE. The chain's CDR3 is CASSRGDSNEQFF.

The CDR3: CSALQGRETQYF. The V gene is TRBV29-1, the J gene TRBJ2-5; TCRdb picks TRBD1, but there is no DNA to check that call. CDR1 is SQVTM and CDR2 is ANQGSEA in the germline V gene. The CDR3 is made up of 12 amino acids.

Here the CDR3 reads CSARGGFKREARSYNEQFF. The chain has TRBV20-1 and TRBJ2-1; absent DNA, TCRdb's TRBD2 call cannot be checked. There are 19 residues in the CDR3. From germline, CDR1 is DFQATT and CDR2 SNEGSKA (reference sequence).

The chain joins TRBV5-1 to TRBJ2-3. In germline, CDR1 is SGHRS, CDR2 YFSETQ. CDR3 length: 15 amino acids. Here the CDR3 reads CASSLVDLDTDTQYF.

This rearrangement joins TRBV12-3 or TRBV12-4 to TRBJ1-6; TCRdb designates TRBD1, a call that cannot be tested without DNA. The CDR3 is made up of 14 amino acids. The CDR3 here is CASSFSGTNSPLHF.

The chain joins TRBV29-1 to TRBJ2-5; the D gene TCRdb calls, TRBD2, cannot be checked with no DNA. The CDR3 has 12 residues. Germline CDR1 is SQVTM and CDR2 is ANQGSEA. The CDR3: CSVLAVQETQYF.

The CDR3 loop reads CASSQGTSGLRELFF. The chain joins TRBV25-1 to TRBJ2-2; checking the TCRdb D call of TRBD2 is not possible without DNA. Germline V lookup: CDR1 MGHDK, CDR2 SYGVNS. This CDR3 is built from 15 residues.

The rearrangement uses TRBV6-6 and TRBJ2-3; TCRdb's D gene call, TRBD2, goes unchecked for lack of DNA. Germline values: CDR1 MNHNY, CDR2 SVGAGI (reference sequence). The CDR3 extends over 15 amino acids. CDR3 sequence reads: CASSPLAGGPGTQYF.

The chain is built from TRBV2 and TRBJ2-1. CDR1 SNHLY and CDR2 FYNNEI come from the germline V gene. The CDR3 runs to 13 residues. CDR3 sequence reads: CASGGSTYNEQFF.

This rearrangement joins TRBV12-3 or TRBV12-4 to TRBJ2-6. This CDR3 is built from 14 residues. CDR3 in amino acids: CASQPSSGANVLTF.

The chain employs TRBV12-3 or TRBV12-4 and TRBJ1-5. The CDR3 spans 14 residues. The CDR3 sequence: CASSLVTSNQPQHF.

The rearrangement uses TRBV29-1 and TRBJ2-5; the D gene TCRdb calls, TRBD2, cannot be checked with no DNA. Germline loops: CDR1 SQVTM, CDR2 ANQGSEA. The CDR3 is 15 amino acids. The CDR3 loop is CSVLRSGTQGETQYF.

The CDR3 reads CASTPGPSGRYHNEQFF. This sequence joins TRBV10-2 and TRBJ2-1; TCRdb selects TRBD2, and the lack of DNA leaves this call unchecked. The CDR3 runs to 17 residues. Germline V lookup: CDR1 WSHSY, CDR2 SAAADI.

This sequence joins TRBV29-1 and TRBJ1-2. The CDR3 consists of 12 residues. Germline assignment: CDR1 SQVTM and CDR2 ANQGSEA. This CDR3 reads CSVDQTLYGYTF.

The chain carries TRBV12-3 or TRBV12-4 and TRBJ1-1. The CDR3 runs 14 residues. CDR3 sequence: CASSPHRTNTEAFF.

The V gene is TRBV6-5, the J gene TRBJ2-1; without DNA, the TCRdb call of TRBD2 cannot be checked. The CDR3 contains 15 residues. Germline V gene data show CDR1 as MNHEY and CDR2 as SVGAGI. The CDR3 sequence is CASSPPGLASDEQFF.

The CDR3 reads CASSVTGSGRSTDTQYF. The chain recombines TRBV9 with TRBJ2-3; TCRdb proposes TRBD2, but this gene call is untestable without DNA. This CDR3 has 17 residues. Germline assignment: CDR1 SGDLS and CDR2 YYNGEE.

The chain uses TRBV12-3 or TRBV12-4 and TRBJ2-1; there is no DNA to check the TCRdb D call of TRBD2. The length of the CDR3 is 15 residues. The CDR3: CASTTIVLGGNEQFF.

The V and J genes are TRBV20-1 and TRBJ2-7; checking the TCRdb D call of TRBD2 is not possible without DNA. The CDR3 totals 14 residues. Germline assignment: CDR1 DFQATT and CDR2 SNEGSKA (reference sequence). CDR3 residues: CSAPRVGVLGEQYF.

This rearrangement joins TRBV19 to TRBJ2-7; the D gene TCRdb calls, TRBD2, cannot be checked with no DNA. Germline assignment: CDR1 LNHDA and CDR2 SQIVND (reference sequence). The CDR3 extends over 14 amino acids. The CDR3 sequence: CASSIESGTYEQYF.

This sequence joins TRBV20-1 and TRBJ2-7; TCRdb designates TRBD2, a call that cannot be tested without DNA. The CDR3 consists of 13 residues. Germline V gene data show CDR1 as DFQATT and CDR2 as SNEGSKA (reference sequence). CDR3 amino acids: CSATGPLTYEQYF.

The chain is built from TRBV5-1 and TRBJ2-3; lacking DNA, the TRBD1 call made by TCRdb goes unchecked. This CDR3 has 14 residues. Germline CDR1 SGHRS, CDR2 YFSETQ. CDR3 sequence reads: CASSLNAGRDTQYF.

The chain employs TRBV5-1 and TRBJ1-1. The germline V gene has CDR1 SGHRS and CDR2 YFSETQ. The CDR3 loop spans 15 amino acids. The chain's CDR3 is CASSLVRGPDAEAFF.

This chain connects TRBV18 to TRBJ2-2. This CDR3 has 14 amino acids. The germline CDR1 and CDR2 sequences are KGHSH and LQKENI. Here the CDR3 reads CASSGRLTTGELFF.

The genes are TRBV3-1 and TRBJ1-5; TCRdb's D call, TRBD1, is unchecked because there is no DNA. The CDR3 has 13 residues. Germline CDR1 reads LGHDT; CDR2 reads YNNKEL (reference sequence). CDR3 loop: CASSFSREGAQHF.